This T cell receptor (beta chain) was sequenced for a study of PD-1 blockade in mismatch repair-deficient tumors. In the study overall: Patients had approximately 12 mismatch repair-deficient cancer types, all previously treated and progressing.

Study conclusions and caveats: After pembrolizumab, tumor-resident clones rose rapidly, then generally contracted before radiologic responses.

Looked up from germline, CDR1 is KGHSH and CDR2 is LQKENI. This CDR3 has 14 amino acids. V gave up 3 bases and J gave up 1 base, with 9 bases separating them. Sequencing was performed with immunoSEQ multiplex PCR; in TCRdb, only in-frame clones are kept and a portion is missing. The data show over 100,000 clones, about 74% seen once. In regard to this clone: The target antigen is unknown.

The sample was peripheral blood, taken 60 weeks after starting pembrolizumab. This chain joins TRBV18 and TRBJ1-1, with no clear D. This receptor was obtained from an adult with mismatch repair-deficient cancer. Here the CDR3 DNA reads TGTGCCAGCTCACCGAACAAACCGAACACTGAAGCTTTCTTT. It specifies CASSPNKPNTEAFF.